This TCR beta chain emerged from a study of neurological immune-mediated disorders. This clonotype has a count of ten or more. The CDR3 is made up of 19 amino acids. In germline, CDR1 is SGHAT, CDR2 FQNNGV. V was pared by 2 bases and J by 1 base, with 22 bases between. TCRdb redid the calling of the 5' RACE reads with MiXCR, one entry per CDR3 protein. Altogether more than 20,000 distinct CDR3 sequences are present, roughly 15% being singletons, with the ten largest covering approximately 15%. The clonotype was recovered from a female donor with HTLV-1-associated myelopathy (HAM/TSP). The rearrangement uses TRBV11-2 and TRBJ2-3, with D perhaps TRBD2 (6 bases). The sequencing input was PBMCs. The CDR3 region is CASSLNYFGRGGGTDTQYF. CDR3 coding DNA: TGTGCCAGCAGCTTAAACTATTTCGGCCGGGGAGGAGGCACAGATACGCAGTATTTT.